This T cell receptor beta chain derives from a study of cytomegalovirus exposure and HLA in healthy donors. Details on this clone: What it recognizes is unknown.

With 60 Vbeta and 13 Jbeta primers, the PCR was carried out. The table came from immunoSEQ multiplex PCR; TCRdb's copy has only in-frame clones and leaves some out. The table records some 79,000 clones, 63% of them present only once. CDR1 ENHRY and CDR2 SYGVKD come from the germline V gene. V was cut by 10 bases and J by 5 bases, with 17 bases left in between. This CDR3 has 13 residues. Overall study results and limits: Later analysis associated a missense DCLRE1C variant with TCR beta V- and J-gene trimming.

The receptor was isolated from a woman in her 40s in good health and CMV-seropositive. The genes are TRBV10-3 and TRBJ1-2, with a possible D match to TRBD1 (6 bases). Sequences were obtained from PBMCs. CDR3 sequence: CATRTQGEYGYTF. CDR3 DNA: TGTGCCACACGGACACAGGGAGAATATGGCTACACCTTC.